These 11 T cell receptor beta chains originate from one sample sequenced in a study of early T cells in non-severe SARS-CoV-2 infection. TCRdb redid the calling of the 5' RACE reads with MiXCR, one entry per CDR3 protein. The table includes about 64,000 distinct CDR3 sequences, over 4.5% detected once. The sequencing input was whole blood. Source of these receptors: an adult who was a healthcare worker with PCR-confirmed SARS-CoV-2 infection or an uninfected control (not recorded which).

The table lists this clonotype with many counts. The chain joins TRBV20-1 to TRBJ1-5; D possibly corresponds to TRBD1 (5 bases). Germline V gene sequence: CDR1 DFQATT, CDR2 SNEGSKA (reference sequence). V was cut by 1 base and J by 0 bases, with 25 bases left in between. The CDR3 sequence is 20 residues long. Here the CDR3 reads CSARGLGQGSEYYSNQPQHF. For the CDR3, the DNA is TGCAGTGCTAGAGGTTTAGGGCAGGGCTCCGAGTATTATAGCAATCAGCCCCAGCATTTT.

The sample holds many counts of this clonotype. The CDR3 nucleotides are TGTGCCAGTACCACAGGGGTGGTGCAGAACACTGAAGCTTTCTTT. Encoded protein: CASTTGVVQNTEAFF. The chain uses TRBV19 and TRBJ1-1; 7 positions match TRBD1. The CDR3 runs to 15 residues. V was clipped by 7 bases and J by 1 base; unmatched bases: 9. Germline V CDR1 and CDR2: LNHDA, SQIVND (reference sequence).

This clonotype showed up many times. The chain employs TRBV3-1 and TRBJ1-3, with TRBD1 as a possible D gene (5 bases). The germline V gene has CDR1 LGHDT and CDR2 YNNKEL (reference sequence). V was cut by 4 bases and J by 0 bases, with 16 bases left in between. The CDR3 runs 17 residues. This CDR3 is CASSPSGGALSGNTIYF. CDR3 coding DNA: TGTGCCAGCAGCCCCAGTGGGGGTGCACTCTCTGGAAACACCATATATTTT.

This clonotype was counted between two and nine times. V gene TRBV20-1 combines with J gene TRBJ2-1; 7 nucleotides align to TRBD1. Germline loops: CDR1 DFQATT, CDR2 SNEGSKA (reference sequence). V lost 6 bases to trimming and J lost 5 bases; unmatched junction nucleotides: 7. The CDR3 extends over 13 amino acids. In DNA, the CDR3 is TGCAGTGCCATCCGGGACAGCCACAATGAGCAGTTCTTC. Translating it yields CSAIRDSHNEQFF.

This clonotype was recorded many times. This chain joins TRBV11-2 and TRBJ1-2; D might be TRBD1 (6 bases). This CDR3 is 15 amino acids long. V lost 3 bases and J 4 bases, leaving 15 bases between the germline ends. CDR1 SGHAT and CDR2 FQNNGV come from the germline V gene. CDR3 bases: TGTGCCAGCAGCTTGAACCAGGGGACCTTCTATGGCTACACCTTC. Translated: CASSLNQGTFYGYTF.

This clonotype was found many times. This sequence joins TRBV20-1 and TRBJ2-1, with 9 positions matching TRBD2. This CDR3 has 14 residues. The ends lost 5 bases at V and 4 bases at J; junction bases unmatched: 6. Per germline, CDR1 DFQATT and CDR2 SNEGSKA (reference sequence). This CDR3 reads CSAPPSGTYNEQFF. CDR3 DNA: TGCAGTGCTCCCCCTAGCGGGACTTACAATGAGCAGTTCTTC.

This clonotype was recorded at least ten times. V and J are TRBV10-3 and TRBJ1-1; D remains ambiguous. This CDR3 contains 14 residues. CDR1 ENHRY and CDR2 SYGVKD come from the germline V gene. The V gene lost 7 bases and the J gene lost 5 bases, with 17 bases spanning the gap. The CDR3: CAIKRDKGGTEAFF. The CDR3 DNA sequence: TGTGCCATCAAACGCGACAAAGGAGGAACTGAAGCTTTCTTT.

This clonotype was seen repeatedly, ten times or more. The CDR3 nucleotides read TGTGCCAGCAGTGAGGTTCTCCGGACAGGGAGGGACGAGCAGTACTTC. Translation: CASSEVLRTGRDEQYF. The rearrangement joins TRBV2 to TRBJ2-7; TRBD1 might be the D (8 bases). The CDR3 length is 16 residues. The ends were cut back, 3 bases at V and 5 bases at J, with 20 bases in the middle. The germline V gene has CDR1 SNHLY and CDR2 FYNNEI. The entire variable domain, with the rest obtained from reference TRBV2 and TRBJ2-7, is as follows: EPEVTQTPSHQVTQMGQEVILRCVPISNHLYFYWYRQILGQKVEFLVSFYNNEISEKSEIFDDQFSVERPDGSNFTLKIRSTKLEDSAMYFCASSEVLRTGRDEQYFGPGTRLTVT.

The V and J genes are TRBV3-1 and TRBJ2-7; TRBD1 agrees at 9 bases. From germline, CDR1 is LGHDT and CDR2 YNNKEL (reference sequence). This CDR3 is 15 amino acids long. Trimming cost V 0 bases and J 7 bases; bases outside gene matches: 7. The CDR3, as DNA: TGTGCCAGCAGCCAAGATTTGGGACAGGGAAGGGAGCAGTACTTC. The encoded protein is CASSQDLGQGREQYF.

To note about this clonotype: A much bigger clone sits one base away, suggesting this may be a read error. CDR3 DNA sequence: TGCAGCGTTAGGAAGAGTCGCGATGAGCAGTTCTTC. It yields the protein CSVRKSRDEQFF. This chain uses TRBV29-1 with TRBJ2-1; no clear D gene. Germline V gene data show CDR1 as SQVTM and CDR2 as ANQGSEA. The CDR3 is made up of 12 amino acids. V shed 5 bases and J shed 8 bases, with 13 bases lying between them.

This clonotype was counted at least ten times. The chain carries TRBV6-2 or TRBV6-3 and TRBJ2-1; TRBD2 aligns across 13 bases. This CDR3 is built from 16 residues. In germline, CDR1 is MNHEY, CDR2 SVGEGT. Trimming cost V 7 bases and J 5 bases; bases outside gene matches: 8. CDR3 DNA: TGTGCCAGCATTCGAAGACTAGCGGGGGGAAACAATGAGCAGTTCTTC. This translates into CASIRRLAGGNNEQFF.